This section outlines one T cell receptor beta chain sequence together with its context. No cognate antigen has been identified for it. Per-base quality was not reported, and no clone a single base away is much larger than it. Per the germline V gene, KGHSH is the CDR1 and LQKENI is the CDR2. The CDR3 runs 14 residues from the cysteine to the phenylalanine. Of the read, only the CDR3 DNA is kept; its 42 bases are in frame from base 1. At the junction V is shortened by 3 bases and J by 2 bases, with 8 bases in between. The library was obtained by the immunoSEQ multiplex PCR assay. As stored in TCRdb, this immuneACCESS dataset retains in-frame rearrangements with V and J assigned. A fraction of the clones does not appear; measured against another copy, unresolved V genes explain less than half of the discrepancy, and the remainder lacks a known reason. The sample has some 96,000 clones on record, roughly 87% of them singletons. Roughly 18% of the sample belongs to the ten largest clones.

The data derive from a study of control samples from healthy donors and cancer patients (dated by TCRdb to the early 2020s). The sample taken for sequencing was blood. The source of this sequence is a woman in her forties or fifties in good health. The rearrangement combines TRBV18 with TRBJ1-3; a tentative D call is TRBD1 (5 bases match). The CDR3 loop reads CASSPDRTGNTIYF. The nucleotide sequence is TGTGCCAGCTCACCCGACAGAACTGGAAACACCATATATTTT.